These 2 T cell receptor beta chains came from one sample sequenced in a study of cytomegalovirus exposure and HLA in healthy donors. The PCR had 60 Vbeta and 13 Jbeta primers. Method: immunoSEQ multiplex PCR; TCRdb's copy keeps in-frame clones and lacks some. The top ten clones hold over 5% of a sample with 150,000 to 180,000 clones, approximately 80% of them seen once. Sequences were obtained from PBMCs. Receptors originate from a woman aged 35 to 49 in good health and CMV-seropositive.

The chain links TRBV6-1 to TRBJ2-7, with D perhaps matching TRBD2 (5 bases). Germline V CDR1 and CDR2: MNHNS, SASEGT. Between the trimmed V and J ends, which lost 8 bases and 6 bases, there was a span of 11 bases. The CDR3 loop spans 11 amino acids. The CDR3 region is CASLIGSEQYF. The CDR3 coding sequence is TGTGCCAGCTTAATAGGGAGCGAGCAGTACTTC.

This rearrangement joins TRBV11-2 to TRBJ2-1; 8 nucleotides align to TRBD1. V dropped 5 bases and J dropped 2; count of bases not matched to a gene: 8. CDR3 length equals 16 residues. The germline CDR1 and CDR2 sequences are SGHAT and FQNNGV. This CDR3 is CASSLRPGQAYNEQFF. CDR3 DNA: TGTGCCAGCAGCCTCAGACCGGGACAGGCCTACAATGAGCAGTTCTTC.